These T cell receptor beta chains were read from a single sample in a study of blood T cell repertoires in COVID-19. The table came from immunoSEQ multiplex PCR; TCRdb's copy has only in-frame clones and leaves some out. The table includes 110,000 or so clones, approximately 85% detected once. The specimen sequenced was peripheral blood. Receptors originate from a man aged 45-65 years with acute or convalescent COVID-19. Both conserved end residues are part of each CDR3. The D gene is left open where the match is weak. Clone size appears in some rows only: once, few, many, or a class for an expanded clone.

>TRBJ2-7|TRBV27|TRBD2|NA
TGTGCCAGCACACCTGGGACTAGCGGGACTCACGAGCAGTACTTC
CASTPGTSGTHEQYF
>TRBJ1-2|TRBV4-1|TRBD1|NA
TGCGCCAGCAGCCAGGAGACAGGGCTCGGCTACACCTTC
CASSQETGLGYTF
>TRBJ2-3|TRBV11-3|NA|NA
TGTGCCAGCAGCTTAGTTTCCCGCGGTCCTAGCACAGATACGCAGTATTTT
CASSLVSRGPSTDTQYF
>TRBJ1-2|TRBV4-1|NA|NA
TGCGCCAGCAGCCGAAATACCGAACAGCTTAACTATGGCTACACCTTC
CASSRNTEQLNYGYTF
>TRBJ1-4|TRBV19|TRBD1|once
TGTGCCAGTAGGACCGGGACAGCAACTAATGAAAAACTGTTTTTT
CASRTGTATNEKLFF
>TRBJ1-4|TRBV12-3/TRBV12-4|NA|NA
TGTGCCAGCAGAGGAGGCGGATATGAAAAACTGTTTTTT
CASRGGGYEKLFF
>TRBJ2-5|TRBV14|NA|NA
TGTGCCAGCAGCCAAGATCCGCCCAGGGTTACAGAGACCCAGTACTTC
CASSQDPPRVTETQYF
>TRBJ1-1|TRBV7-3|NA|NA
TGTGCCAGCAGCGGGGACACGAACACTGAAGCTTTCTTT
CASSGDTNTEAFF
>TRBJ2-7|TRBV10-2|NA|NA
TGCGCCAGCAGTGAGTCTATGGAGTGGTCCTACGAGCAGTACTTC
CASSESMEWSYEQYF
>TRBJ2-1|TRBV2|TRBD1|NA
TGTGCCAGCAGTCAGTCCGGGACAGGGGACTACAATGAGCAGTTCTTC
CASSQSGTGDYNEQFF